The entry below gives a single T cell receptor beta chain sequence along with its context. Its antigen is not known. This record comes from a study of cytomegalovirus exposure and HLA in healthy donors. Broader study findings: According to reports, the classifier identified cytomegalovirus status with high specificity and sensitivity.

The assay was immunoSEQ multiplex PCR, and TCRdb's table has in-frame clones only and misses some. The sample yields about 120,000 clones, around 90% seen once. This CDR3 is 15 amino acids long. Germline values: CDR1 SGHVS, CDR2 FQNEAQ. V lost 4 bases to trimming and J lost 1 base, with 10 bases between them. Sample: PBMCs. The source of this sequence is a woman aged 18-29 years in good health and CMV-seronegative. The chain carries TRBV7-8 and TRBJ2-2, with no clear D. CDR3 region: CASSSLLRNTGELFF. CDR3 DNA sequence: TGTGCCAGCAGCTCTTTACTGCGGAACACCGGGGAGCTGTTTTTT.